This T cell receptor beta chain is drawn from a study of blood T cell repertoires in COVID-19. Study-wide background: Whether acute or convalescent, the COVID-19 samples came from the United States, Italy and Spain.

The V and J ends lost 6 bases and 8 bases, in that order; junction bases with no gene match: 4. The CDR3 has 11 residues. Germline-derived CDR1 and CDR2 are SGDLS and YYNGEE. Authors' data handling: Counts of nucleated cells, estimated from reference gene primer amplification, were obtained. Data came from immunoSEQ multiplex PCR; TCRdb stores just in-frame clones and leaves some out. V, J and clone size were drawn from that table, and D and trimming were deduced from the DNA. This sample has around 330,000 clones, with approximately 81% found just once. Participants, roughly 18 to 90 years old, spanned 25 or so US areas. Within the 2 weeks before study entry, each person in the exposed group met a COVID-19 case.

This chain links TRBV9 with TRBJ1-2; 7 nucleotides agree with TRBD1. The receptor comes from a woman aged 25 to 39 who had been exposed to COVID-19. The sequenced sample was PBMCs or T cells enriched from blood (not recorded which). CDR3 DNA: TGTGCCAGCAAGGGGGCGCGGGGCTACACCTTC. It yields the protein CASKGARGYTF.